This passage covers 29 T cell receptor beta chains from one sample sequenced in a study of blood T cell repertoires in COVID-19. Sequencing was performed with immunoSEQ multiplex PCR; in TCRdb, only in-frame clones are kept and a portion is missing. The data contain tens of thousands of clones, 88% of them seen just once; the ten biggest clones take up around 1.2%. Sequencing was done on a sample of peripheral blood. All receptors derive from a woman aged 55-70 years with acute or convalescent COVID-19.

This sequence joins TRBV12-5 and TRBJ1-1; D not resolved. The germline V gene has CDR1 LGHNT and CDR2 FRNRAP. The CDR3 spans 18 residues. V was clipped by 1 base and J by 0 bases, with 18 bases between them. The CDR3 region is CASGLDSHPLRMNTEAFF. The CDR3 DNA reads as TGTGCTAGTGGTTTGGACAGCCACCCCTTACGCATGAACACTGAAGCTTTCTTT.

This rearrangement joins TRBV10-3 to TRBJ1-1; D remains unclear. Germline V gene lookup returns CDR1 ENHRY and CDR2 SYGVKD. CDR3 length: 13 residues. V gave up 0 bases and J gave up 11 bases, with 13 bases separating them. CDR3 nucleotide sequence: TGTGCCATCAGTGAGTCTCCAACTACGGGGGCTTTCTTT. It is translated as CAISESPTTGAFF.

The chain recombines TRBV5-4 with TRBJ2-5; TRBD2 matches 13 bases. This CDR3 is 16 amino acids long. Germline V gene sequence: CDR1 SGHNT, CDR2 YYREEE (reference sequence). V lost 4 bases and J lost 5; bases outside the gene matches: 8. The CDR3 loop is CASSLGTSGTRETQYF. The CDR3 coding sequence is TGTGCCAGCAGCCTAGGGACTAGCGGGACTAGGGAGACCCAGTACTTC. Full variable domain (outside the CDR3, taken from reference TRBV5-4 and TRBJ2-5): ETGVTQSPTHLIKTRGQQVTLRCSSQSGHNTVSWYQQALGQGPQFIFQYYREEENGRGNFPPRFSGLQFPNYSSELNVNALELDDSALYLCASSLGTSGTRETQYFGPGTRLLVL.

The chain recombines TRBV2 with TRBJ2-7, with a tentative D call TRBD2 (6 bases). Trimming took 6 bases from V and 1 from J, leaving 13 bases between them. CDR3 size: 14 residues. CDR1 is SNHLY, CDR2 FYNNEI, per germline. CDR3 nucleotides: TGTGCCAGCAGGTGGGAGGCAGGGTCCTACGAGCAGTACGTC. It codes for CASRWEAGSYEQYV.

The rearrangement uses TRBV4-2 and TRBJ2-1; D is possibly TRBD2 (6 bases). Germline loops: CDR1 LGHNA, CDR2 YNFKEQ. CDR3 length: 16 residues. V lost 1 base and J 7 bases, leaving 17 bases between the germline ends. CDR3 coding DNA: TGTGCCAGCAGCCAAGGATTACCGGGAGTAATTAATGAGCAGTTCTTC. This translates into CASSQGLPGVINEQFF.

The chain has TRBV6-5 and TRBJ2-4; D perhaps matches TRBD2 (6 bases). Trimming removed 4 bases from V and 6 bases from J, with 19 bases in between. This CDR3 is built from 16 residues. Germline-derived CDR1 and CDR2 are MNHEY and SVGAGI. As DNA, the CDR3 is TGTGCCAGCAGTTCTCCTCGACAGTTGGGGGGAAACATTCAGTACTTC. Translation gives CASSSPRQLGGNIQYF.

The chain is built from TRBV28 and TRBJ1-6; maybe TRBD1 (6 bases). This CDR3 contains 20 residues. V shed 1 base and J shed 0 bases, with 19 bases lying between them. The V gene's germline CDR1 is MDHEN and CDR2 SYDVKM. The CDR3 bases are TGTGCCAGCAGTTTATCAGGTTTGGGCCAGGGGAGCTCCTATAATTCACCCCTCCACTTT. It codes for CASSLSGLGQGSSYNSPLHF.

The V gene is TRBV30, the J gene TRBJ2-3; 11 bases map to TRBD1. Looked up from germline, CDR1 is GTSNPN and CDR2 is SVGIG (reference sequence). This CDR3 region has 13 residues. J gave up 4 bases and V 6 bases, and 3 bases lay outside the gene matches. In DNA form, the CDR3 reads TGTGCCTGCAGGACAGGGGGCGCAGATACGCAGTATTTT. Amino acids: CACRTGGADTQYF.

This sequence joins TRBV7-6 and TRBJ2-1, with D tentatively TRBD1 (7 bases). Trimming shortened V by 5 bases and J by 6 bases, and 20 bases separated the two germline ends. The CDR3 runs 16 residues. The germline CDR1 and CDR2 sequences are SGHVS and FNYEAQ. The CDR3 DNA follows: TGTGCCAGCAGCCTCTACCGGGAGCAGGGGGGCAATGAGCAGTTCTTC. The encoded protein is CASSLYREQGGNEQFF. Full variable domain (missing parts from reference TRBV7-6 and TRBJ2-1): GAGVSQSPRYKVTKRGQDVALRCDPISGHVSLYWYRQALGQGPEFLTYFNYEAQQDKSGLPNDRFSAERPEGSISTLTIQRTEQRDSAMYRCASSLYREQGGNEQFFGPGTRLTVL.

V usage is TRBV18 and J usage is TRBJ2-7; TRBD2 aligns across 9 bases. CDR3 length equals 15 residues. Unmatched junction bases numbered 7, after V lost 4 bases and J lost 3 bases. From germline, CDR1 is KGHSH and CDR2 LQKENI. The CDR3: CASSLRASGNYEQYV. The CDR3 coding sequence is TGTGCCAGCTCACTCAGGGCTAGCGGGAACTACGAGCAGTACGTC.

The V call is TRBV29-1, the J call TRBJ1-2, with TRBD1 matching 7 bases. V gave up 6 bases and J gave up 0 bases; unmatched junction bases: 10. Germline CDR1 reads SQVTM; CDR2 reads ANQGSEA. CDR3 length equals 15 residues. The CDR3: CSVSGGPPSNYGYTF. CDR3 bases: TGCAGCGTGTCAGGGGGTCCCCCCTCTAACTATGGCTACACCTTC. The whole variable domain, remainder taken from reference TRBV29-1 and TRBJ1-2, is SAVISQKPSRDICQRGTSLTIQCQVDSQVTMMFWYRQQPGQSLTLIATANQGSEATYESGFVIDKFPISRPNLTFSTLTVSNMSPEDSSIYLCSVSGGPPSNYGYTFGSGTRLTVV.

This clone was observed once. The V and J genes are TRBV28 and TRBJ2-5; D unresolved. The V gene lost 5 bases and the J gene lost 4 bases, with 8 bases spanning the gap. Per the germline V gene, CDR1 is MDHEN and CDR2 is SYDVKM. There are 12 residues in the CDR3. The CDR3 loop is CASSVSVETQYF. CDR3 nucleotides: TGTGCCAGCAGTGTATCCGTAGAGACCCAGTACTTC.

V gene TRBV12-5 combines with J gene TRBJ1-1, with 7 bases identical to TRBD1. This CDR3 comprises 16 residues. Losses at the gene ends were 1 base for V and 1 base for J; bases not matched to a gene: 6. CDR1 LGHNT and CDR2 FRNRAP come from the germline V gene. DNA for the CDR3: TGTGCTAGTGGTTTGGGACAGGGCTTGGGGAACACTGAAGCTTTCTTT. Amino acid sequence: CASGLGQGLGNTEAFF.

The V call is TRBV7-2, the J call TRBJ2-3; tentatively, D is TRBD1 (5 bases). Trimming took 0 bases from V and 4 from J, leaving 8 bases between them. CDR3 length: 14 amino acids. The V gene's germline CDR1 is SGHTA and CDR2 FQGNSA. The CDR3 spells CASSLAQGADTQYF. The CDR3 DNA follows: TGTGCCAGCAGCTTAGCTCAGGGTGCAGATACGCAGTATTTT.

This chain uses TRBV29-1 with TRBJ1-2; possibly TRBD1 for D (6 bases). This CDR3 spans 14 amino acids. With 6 bases removed from V and 4 bases from J, the gap between germline ends came to 18 bases. Germline V gives CDR1 SQVTM, CDR2 ANQGSEA. The CDR3 DNA reads as TGCAGCGTCGTGGGGCGGGGGCGCGGCTATGGCTACACCTTC. Translating gives CSVVGRGRGYGYTF.

V is TRBV7-2 and J is TRBJ1-6; tentative D call: TRBD1 (5 bases). Trimming removed 0 bases at V and 8 bases at J, with 11 bases between. Germline V gene lookup returns CDR1 SGHTA and CDR2 FQGNSA. This CDR3 region has 15 residues. CDR3 region: CASSLALRGDSPLHF. The CDR3, as DNA: TGTGCCAGCAGCTTAGCGTTGCGGGGGGATTCACCCCTCCACTTT.

This chain connects TRBV10-1 to TRBJ2-3; 8 nucleotides line up with TRBD2. Germline V lookup: CDR1 WNHNN, CDR2 SYGVQD (reference sequence). The CDR3 runs 16 residues. Trimming at V came to 3 bases and at J to 2 bases, leaving 7 bases not matched to a gene. The CDR3 sequence: CASSDRLGGATDTQYF. The CDR3 DNA sequence: TGCGCCAGCAGTGATCGGCTCGGGGGGGCCACAGATACGCAGTATTTT.

The rearrangement links TRBV6-1 to TRBJ2-7; TRBD2 matches 7 bases. CDR3 size: 13 residues. The V gene end was trimmed by 1 base and the J gene end by 7 bases; junction bases not matched to a gene: 4. CDR1 is MNHNS, CDR2 SASEGT, per germline. Here the CDR3 reads CASSEVGGREQYV. CDR3 nucleotides: TGTGCCAGCAGTGAAGTGGGAGGGAGGGAGCAGTACGTC.

V is TRBV6-5 and J is TRBJ2-1; D may be TRBD1 (6 bases). Germline CDR1 and CDR2: MNHEY and SVGAGI. V gave up 4 bases and J gave up 5 bases, with 12 bases separating them. CDR3 length: 14 amino acids. CDR3 coding DNA: TGTGCCAGCAGTTTTACAGGGAGAAACAATGAGCAGTTCTTC. This codes for CASSFTGRNNEQFF.

The CDR3 is CAAPRVRTNPNTGELFF. CDR3 sequence (DNA): TGTGCCGCACCCAGGGTGAGGACTAATCCGAACACCGGGGAGCTGTTTTTT. This sequence joins TRBV24-1 and TRBJ2-2; D may be TRBD2 (6 bases). The CDR3 is made up of 17 amino acids. Germline V gene sequence: CDR1 KGHDR, CDR2 SFDVKD. Trimming pared 12 bases from V and 0 bases from J, leaving 22 bases between.

The chain has TRBV20-1 and TRBJ2-1, with TRBD1 matching over 8 bases. V lost 3 bases and J lost 8; bases outside the gene matches: 3. The CDR3 has 12 amino acids. Germline loops: CDR1 DFQATT, CDR2 SNEGSKA (reference sequence). CDR3 amino acids: CSASDRGHEQFF. Here the CDR3 DNA reads TGCAGTGCTAGTGACAGGGGTCATGAGCAGTTCTTC.

The genes are TRBV20-1 and TRBJ1-2, with TRBD1 as a possible D gene (5 bases). The CDR3 loop spans 11 amino acids. CDR1 is DFQATT, CDR2 SNEGSKA, per germline (reference sequence). Deletions cut 4 bases from V and 7 bases from J, with 10 bases between. The CDR3 DNA reads as TGCAGTGCTAAAGGGGCCTTTGGCTACACCTTC. Protein sequence: CSAKGAFGYTF.

This chain connects TRBV4-3 to TRBJ2-3, with D uncertain. Looked up from germline, CDR1 is LGHNA and CDR2 is YSLEER. This CDR3 is built from 14 residues. V was shortened by 4 bases and J by 0 bases, with 8 bases between the two germline ends. The CDR3 DNA is TGCGCCAGCAGCCCGATGACTAGCACAGATACGCAGTATTTT. It specifies CASSPMTSTDTQYF.

This sequence joins TRBV28 and TRBJ1-1, with TRBD1 matching over 7 bases. V was pared by 2 bases and J by 0 bases, with 6 bases of the junction left unmatched. The CDR3 is 16 amino acids. Germline CDR1 is MDHEN and CDR2 is SYDVKM. The CDR3 bases are TGTGCCAGCAGTTTACACAGGGGATCCATGAACACTGAAGCTTTCTTT. It codes for CASSLHRGSMNTEAFF. The complete variable domain, with remaining parts taken from reference TRBV28 and TRBJ1-1, reads DVKVTQSSRYLVKRTGEKVFLECVQDMDHENMFWYRQDPGLGLRLIYFSYDVKMKEKGDIPEGYSVSREKKERFSLILESASTNQTSMYLCASSLHRGSMNTEAFFGQGTRLTVV.

CDR3 residues: CASSLLAGPYNEQFF. The CDR3 DNA is TGTGCCAGCAGTTTACTAGCGGGGCCCTACAATGAGCAGTTCTTC. This chain joins TRBV7-8 and TRBJ2-1; 10 positions match TRBD2. The CDR3 consists of 15 residues. Germline V lookup: CDR1 SGHVS, CDR2 FQNEAQ. The trim removed 6 bases at V and 2 bases at J, leaving 4 bases unmatched.

The sample holds one count of this clone. The chain joins TRBV4-3 to TRBJ2-7; 7 bases are a match to TRBD2. This CDR3 region has 16 residues. V was pared by 8 bases and J by 2 bases, with 15 bases of the junction left unmatched. Germline CDR1 reads LGHNA; CDR2 reads YSLEER. The CDR3: CASLQDQRDPAYEQYV. DNA for the CDR3: TGCGCCAGCCTCCAAGACCAGCGGGACCCGGCCTACGAGCAGTACGTC.

The chain uses TRBV3-1 (or the pseudogene TRBV3-2) and TRBJ1-2; D is uncertain. Trimming removed 2 bases from V and 4 bases from J, with 5 bases in between. The germline gives CDR1 LGHDT, CDR2 YNNKEL (reference sequence). This CDR3 is 12 amino acids long. Here the CDR3 reads CASSQHSYGYTF. The CDR3 DNA reads as TGTGCCAGCAGCCAACACAGCTATGGCTACACCTTC.

DNA for the CDR3: TGTGCCAGCAGCTCCCGACAGGGGATAAGAGGAGAAGCTTTCTTT. Translation gives CASSSRQGIRGEAFF. The rearrangement uses TRBV7-9 and TRBJ1-1; 8 bases are a match to TRBD1. This CDR3 region has 15 residues. Germline V gene sequence: CDR1 SEHNR, CDR2 FQNEAQ (reference sequence). The J segment lost 8 bases and the V segment lost 4 bases, leaving 12 bases of the junction unmatched. The complete variable domain, with remaining parts taken from reference TRBV7-9 and TRBJ1-1, reads DTGVSQNPRHKITKRGQNVTFRCDPISEHNRLYWYRQTLGQGPEFLTYFQNEAQLEKSRLLSDRFSAERPKGSFSTLEIQRTEQGDSAMYLCASSSRQGIRGEAFFGQGTRLTVV.

The J gene is TRBJ2-7, the V gene TRBV15, with 10 bases identical to TRBD1. The CDR3 runs to 13 residues. V lost 8 bases and J lost 0; bases outside the gene matches: 1. CDR1 is LNHNV, CDR2 YYDKDF, per germline (reference sequence). The CDR3 region has the DNA TGTGCCACCGGGACAGGGGCCTCCTACGAGCAGTACGTC. Encoded protein: CATGTGASYEQYV.